The next 30 T cell receptor beta chains were all read from a single sample in a study of OX40 agonist ivuxolimab in advanced cancers. Method: immunoSEQ multiplex PCR; TCRdb's copy keeps in-frame clones and lacks some. The data show around 44,000 clones, approximately 84% seen once. The sample in question was CD4+ or CD8+ T cells sorted from blood, obtained in a trial of the OX40 agonist ivuxolimab. The source of these receptors is an adult with an advanced solid tumor such as melanoma, head and neck, liver or kidney cancer.

The CDR3 is CASSPPRQGAVIQPQHF. The CDR3 coding sequence is TGTGCCAGCAGCCCACCCCGACAGGGGGCAGTGATTCAGCCCCAGCATTTT. This chain joins TRBV28 and TRBJ1-5, with 10 bases matching TRBD1. CDR1 MDHEN and CDR2 SYDVKM come from the germline V gene. After removal of 6 bases from V and 6 bases from J, the junction contained 14 bases not matched to a gene. This CDR3 region has 17 residues.

The sample holds one count of this clone. J is TRBJ2-7 and V is TRBV4-2, with 7 bases identical to TRBD2. CDR1 is LGHNA, CDR2 YNFKEQ, per germline. The CDR3 extends over 17 amino acids. The V segment lost 0 bases and the J segment 2 bases; nucleotides outside the gene matches: 10. CDR3 DNA: TGTGCCAGCAGCCAAGATCGTGGGCAGGGAGGGGCCTACGAGCAGTACTTC. It yields the protein CASSQDRGQGGAYEQYF.

The rearrangement uses TRBV7-2 and TRBJ2-5; D gene ambiguous. The V gene lost 8 bases and the J gene lost 1 base, with 14 bases spanning the gap. The CDR3 totals 14 residues. Germline loops: CDR1 SGHTA, CDR2 FQGNSA. CDR3 sequence reads: CASLGAATQETQYF. The CDR3 coding sequence is TGTGCCAGCTTAGGTGCGGCGACCCAAGAGACCCAGTACTTC.

V usage is TRBV28 and J usage is TRBJ1-2; 7 nucleotides match TRBD1. Per the germline V gene, CDR1 is MDHEN and CDR2 is SYDVKM. The CDR3 extends over 14 amino acids. V lost 5 bases and J lost 9; bases outside the gene matches: 12. The CDR3 sequence: CASSKNRGTLSYTF. The CDR3 bases are TGTGCCAGCAGTAAGAACAGGGGTACGTTGAGCTACACCTTC.

The chain recombines TRBV5-5 with TRBJ1-4, with a possible D match to TRBD1 (5 bases). V lost 4 bases, J lost 6 bases, and 16 bases lay in between. CDR3 length: 15 residues. The germline V gene has CDR1 SGHKS and CDR2 YYEKEE (reference sequence). The CDR3 loop reads CASSPTDTRDEKLFF. The CDR3 DNA follows: TGTGCCAGCAGCCCCACGGACACCCGGGATGAAAAACTGTTTTTT.

The chain links TRBV20-1 to TRBJ1-1, with D unresolved. The CDR3 runs to 11 residues. Trimming pared 8 bases from V and 0 bases from J, leaving 7 bases between. Looked up from germline, CDR1 is DFQATT and CDR2 is SNEGSKA (reference sequence). This CDR3 reads CSQKVNTEAFF. CDR3 bases: TGCAGTCAAAAAGTGAACACTGAAGCTTTCTTT.

This sequence joins TRBV2 and TRBJ2-2; D is unresolved. Germline V lookup: CDR1 SNHLY, CDR2 FYNNEI. V was trimmed by 5 bases and J by 0 bases, leaving 4 bases between them. The CDR3 length is 13 residues. The DNA of the CDR3 is TGTGCCAGCAGTTCAGCGAACACCGGGGAGCTGTTTTTT. It is translated as CASSSANTGELFF.

The chain has TRBV5-6 and TRBJ1-2; 9 nucleotides agree with TRBD1. The V segment lost 4 bases and the J segment 0 bases; nucleotides outside the gene matches: 4. Germline V lookup: CDR1 SGHDT, CDR2 YYEEEE. The CDR3 spans 15 residues. The CDR3 here is CASSRWDRANYGYTF. In DNA form, the CDR3 reads TGTGCCAGCAGCCGGTGGGACAGGGCTAACTATGGCTACACCTTC.

This clone was seen just once. The gene calls are TRBV27 and TRBJ1-4, with TRBD1 identical over 10 bases. The CDR3 has 15 residues. CDR1 and CDR2 from the germline V gene are MNHEY and SMNVEV (reference sequence). The junction had 8 bases not matched to a gene; V was cut back by 5 bases and J by 8 bases. The CDR3: CASSRTGGPFEKLFF. CDR3 coding DNA: TGTGCCAGCAGTAGGACAGGGGGACCTTTCGAAAAACTGTTTTTT.

The gene calls are TRBV6-6 and TRBJ1-4; the D gene is possibly TRBD1 (6 bases). This CDR3 is 15 amino acids long. Between the trimmed V and J ends, which lost 1 base and 5 bases, there was a span of 11 bases. The germline gives CDR1 MNHNY, CDR2 SVGAGI (reference sequence). This CDR3 reads CASSYFGGLNEKLFF. CDR3 in DNA: TGTGCCAGCAGTTACTTCGGGGGCCTAAATGAAAAACTGTTTTTT.

J is TRBJ1-3 and V is TRBV6-4; D is uncertain. The CDR3 has 16 residues. Trimming took off 6 bases at V and 2 bases at J, with 17 bases between the two ends. CDR1 is MRHNA and CDR2 is SNTAGT in the germline V gene. CDR3 nucleotide sequence: TGTGCCAGCAGCGGCCCTCCCCATTTTCCTGGAAACACCATATATTTT. Its protein product is CASSGPPHFPGNTIYF.

The V and J genes are TRBV5-5 and TRBJ2-1, with 13 nucleotides matching TRBD2. With V trimmed by 1 base and J by 10 bases, 8 bases remained unmatched. Germline V gene lookup returns CDR1 SGHKS and CDR2 YYEKEE (reference sequence). The CDR3 runs to 16 residues. The CDR3 region is CASSLLGTSGIEEQFF. Here the CDR3 DNA reads TGTGCCAGCAGCTTGCTCGGGACTAGCGGGATTGAAGAGCAGTTCTTC.

This clone was found once. The CDR3 reads CASSLEGGAYNEQFF. The CDR3, as DNA: TGTGCCAGCAGCTTAGAAGGGGGCGCCTACAATGAGCAGTTCTTC. The chain is built from TRBV7-2 and TRBJ2-1, with 7 bases aligning to TRBD1. The germline V gene has CDR1 SGHTA and CDR2 FQGNSA. V lost 1 base, J lost 2 bases, and 2 bases stayed unmatched. The length of the CDR3 is 15 residues.

This chain joins TRBV10-2 and TRBJ2-1; possible D gene TRBD2, 6 bases. The CDR3 is 15 amino acids. V lost 6 bases, J lost 0 bases, and 12 bases lay in between. Germline lookup yields CDR1 WSHSY and CDR2 SAAADI. CDR3 nucleotide sequence: TGCGCCAGCAGGCGGGCGGGAAGCTCCTACAATGAGCAGTTCTTC. Its translation: CASRRAGSSYNEQFF.

The table lists this clone with a count of one. The chain employs TRBV7-2 and TRBJ1-2, with a tentative D call TRBD1 (6 bases). Germline lookup yields CDR1 SGHTA and CDR2 FQGNSA. Between the trimmed V and J ends, which lost 1 base and 5 bases, there was a span of 20 bases. The CDR3 has 17 residues. CDR3 sequence: CASSLGSVRGREYGYTF. Written as DNA, the CDR3 is TGTGCCAGCAGCTTAGGTTCGGTGCGGGGGCGGGAGTATGGCTACACCTTC.

The rearrangement uses TRBV7-2 and TRBJ2-5, with D hard to call. The CDR3 is made up of 14 amino acids. In germline, CDR1 is SGHTA, CDR2 FQGNSA. V shed 4 bases and J shed 1 base, with 10 bases lying between them. CDR3 DNA: TGTGCCAGCAGCTCTGGGCCATTCCAAGAGACCCAGTACTTC. Encoded protein: CASSSGPFQETQYF.

The V and J genes are TRBV11-3 and TRBJ2-7, with TRBD2 matching over 8 bases. The junction had 2 bases not matched to a gene; V was cut back by 5 bases and J by 2 bases. Germline V gene lookup returns CDR1 SGHNT and CDR2 YENEEA. The CDR3 is 13 amino acids. The CDR3 region has the DNA TGTGCCAGCAGCCTGGGACTAGCCTACGAGCAGTACTTC. This encodes CASSLGLAYEQYF.

The chain couples TRBV28 to TRBJ1-2; 10 bases match TRBD1. There are 14 residues in the CDR3. Germline V CDR1 and CDR2: MDHEN, SYDVKM. The J segment lost 5 bases and the V segment lost 3 bases, leaving 3 bases of the junction unmatched. The CDR3 loop is CASSFGTGAYGYTF. The CDR3 nucleotides read TGTGCCAGCAGTTTCGGGACAGGGGCTTATGGCTACACCTTC.

This clone was detected once. J is TRBJ1-6 and V is TRBV18, with a tentative D call TRBD1 (6 bases). Germline lookup yields CDR1 KGHSH and CDR2 LQKENI. This CDR3 has 14 amino acids. V was trimmed by 0 bases and J by 7 bases, leaving 7 bases between them. The CDR3 DNA is TGTGCCAGCTCACCACCCGGGACAAATTCACCCCTCCACTTT. Amino acids: CASSPPGTNSPLHF. The complete variable domain, with remaining parts taken from reference TRBV18 and TRBJ1-6, reads NAGVMQNPRHLVRRRGQEARLRCSPMKGHSHVYWYRQLPEEGLKFMVYLQKENIIDESGMPKERFSAEFPKEGPSILRIQQVVRGDSAAYFCASSPPGTNSPLHFGNGTRLTVT.

The rearrangement uses TRBV28 and TRBJ1-4; D gene ambiguous. Trimming stripped 1 base from V and 6 bases from J, with 3 bases between. Per germline, CDR1 MDHEN and CDR2 SYDVKM. This CDR3 contains 12 residues. DNA of the CDR3: TGTGCCAGCAGTTTATTGGATGAAAAACTGTTTTTT. This encodes CASSLLDEKLFF.

The chain's CDR3 is CATGTANYEQYF. CDR3 DNA sequence: TGTGCCACCGGGACGGCGAACTACGAGCAGTACTTC. This chain joins TRBV10-3 and TRBJ2-7; D tentatively reads TRBD1 or TRBD2 (5 bases each). This CDR3 comprises 12 residues. Germline CDR1 ENHRY, CDR2 SYGVKD. V gave up 10 bases and J gave up 3 bases, with 13 bases separating them.

The chain links TRBV5-6 to TRBJ2-1; 8 bases are a match to TRBD1. Germline lookup yields CDR1 SGHDT and CDR2 YYEEEE. The CDR3 runs 15 residues. Losses at the gene ends were 4 bases for V and 2 bases for J; bases not matched to a gene: 5. The CDR3 DNA reads as TGTGCCAGCAGCCAACGGACAGGGCCCTACAATGAGCAGTTCTTC. This sequence encodes CASSQRTGPYNEQFF.

Note on this clone: Other DNA sequences of this sample code for an identical CDR3. The chain has TRBV2 and TRBJ2-2; TRBD2 matches 7 bases. This CDR3 contains 14 residues. Per germline, CDR1 SNHLY and CDR2 FYNNEI. With V trimmed by 7 bases and J by 6 bases, 8 bases remained unmatched. The CDR3 spells CASKLGRGAGELFF. CDR3 in DNA: TGTGCCAGCAAGCTAGGTCGGGGGGCCGGGGAGCTGTTTTTT.

This chain uses TRBV6-1 with TRBJ2-2; D gene unclear. Trimming took off 1 base at V and 3 bases at J, with 6 bases between the two ends. Germline values: CDR1 MNHNS, CDR2 SASEGT. The CDR3 length is 14 residues. The CDR3 bases are TGTGCCAGCAGTGAAGTACTCTACACCGGGGAGCTGTTTTTT. Protein product: CASSEVLYTGELFF.

The chain uses TRBV28 and TRBJ2-2; D is uncertain. The length of the CDR3 is 14 residues. V shed 7 bases and J shed 1 base, with 10 bases lying between them. Germline CDR1 and CDR2: MDHEN and SYDVKM. CDR3: CASKRGWNTGELFF. CDR3 in DNA: TGTGCCAGCAAGAGAGGATGGAACACCGGGGAGCTGTTTTTT.

The chain combines TRBV19 with TRBJ1-6, with TRBD1 identical over 11 bases. The germline V gene has CDR1 LNHDA and CDR2 SQIVND (reference sequence). This CDR3 is 18 amino acids long. The V gene end was trimmed by 5 bases and the J gene end by 0 bases; junction bases not matched to a gene: 6. CDR3 region: CASSQGGTGGSYNSPLHF. CDR3 nucleotide sequence: TGTGCCAGTAGTCAAGGAGGGACAGGGGGCTCCTATAATTCACCCCTCCACTTT.

The genes are TRBV29-1 and TRBJ2-7, with a weak D call TRBD2 (6 bases). The CDR3 consists of 14 residues. Germline lookup yields CDR1 SQVTM and CDR2 ANQGSEA. Trimming took off 3 bases at V and 4 bases at J, with 16 bases between the two ends. The CDR3 sequence: CSVDLSGAGYEQYF. CDR3 in DNA: TGCAGCGTTGACCTTAGCGGAGCTGGGTACGAGCAGTACTTC.

The gene calls are TRBV28 and TRBJ2-2; 10 bases agree with TRBD2. Germline CDR1 reads MDHEN; CDR2 reads SYDVKM. Losses at the gene ends were 6 bases for V and 5 bases for J; bases not matched to a gene: 3. The CDR3 is made up of 14 amino acids. The CDR3 loop reads CASSRAGGTGELFF. The CDR3 DNA follows: TGTGCCAGCAGCCGAGCGGGGGGGACCGGGGAGCTGTTTTTT.

The chain couples TRBV18 to TRBJ1-2; TRBD1 aligns across 7 bases. Germline V gene data show CDR1 as KGHSH and CDR2 as LQKENI. V shed 1 base and J 10 bases; nucleotides not matched to a gene: 3. This CDR3 comprises 12 residues. CDR3 nucleotides: TGTGCCAGCTCACCACTACAGGGGAACTACACCTTC. Protein sequence: CASSPLQGNYTF.

The V gene is TRBV2, the J gene TRBJ2-5; D gene unclear. The CDR3 covers 15 residues. Germline V gene lookup returns CDR1 SNHLY and CDR2 FYNNEI. V shed 4 bases and J shed 0 bases, with 12 bases lying between them. The CDR3 coding sequence is TGTGCCAGCAGTGCCCTTTCAGGCCACCAAGAGACCCAGTACTTC. Amino acids: CASSALSGHQETQYF.